Below, 2 T cell receptor beta chains from the same sample are listed, as sequenced in a study of T cell responses to AZD1222 COVID-19 vaccine. TCRdb keeps only in-frame clones here, not all; method: immunoSEQ multiplex PCR. The sample holds fewer than 75,000 clones; about nine tenths are singletons and the top ten take less than 7%. This specimen consisted of peripheral blood, obtained 28 days after the second dose of the MenACWY control vaccine. These receptors were collected from an adult who received the MenACWY meningococcal vaccine as a control.

The rearrangement uses TRBV12-2 and TRBJ2-7; TRBD1, the table's D call, lacks a check against the DNA. TRBV12-2 is an annotated pseudogene. The CDR3 runs 13 residues. In DNA form, the CDR3 reads TGTGCAAGTCGCTTGCGGACAGGGCGCGAGCAGTACTTC. Its translation: CASRLRTGREQYF.

The gene calls are TRBV6-5 and TRBJ1-5; TRBD1 matches 10 bases. Germline CDR1 MNHEY, CDR2 SVGAGI. V trimming: 7 bases; J trimming: 10 bases; junction bases outside the gene matches: 13. This CDR3 is built from 15 residues. CDR3 in amino acids: CASIQFRGQGKPQHF. The CDR3, as DNA: TGTGCCAGCATTCAGTTTCGGGGACAGGGGAAACCCCAGCATTTT.